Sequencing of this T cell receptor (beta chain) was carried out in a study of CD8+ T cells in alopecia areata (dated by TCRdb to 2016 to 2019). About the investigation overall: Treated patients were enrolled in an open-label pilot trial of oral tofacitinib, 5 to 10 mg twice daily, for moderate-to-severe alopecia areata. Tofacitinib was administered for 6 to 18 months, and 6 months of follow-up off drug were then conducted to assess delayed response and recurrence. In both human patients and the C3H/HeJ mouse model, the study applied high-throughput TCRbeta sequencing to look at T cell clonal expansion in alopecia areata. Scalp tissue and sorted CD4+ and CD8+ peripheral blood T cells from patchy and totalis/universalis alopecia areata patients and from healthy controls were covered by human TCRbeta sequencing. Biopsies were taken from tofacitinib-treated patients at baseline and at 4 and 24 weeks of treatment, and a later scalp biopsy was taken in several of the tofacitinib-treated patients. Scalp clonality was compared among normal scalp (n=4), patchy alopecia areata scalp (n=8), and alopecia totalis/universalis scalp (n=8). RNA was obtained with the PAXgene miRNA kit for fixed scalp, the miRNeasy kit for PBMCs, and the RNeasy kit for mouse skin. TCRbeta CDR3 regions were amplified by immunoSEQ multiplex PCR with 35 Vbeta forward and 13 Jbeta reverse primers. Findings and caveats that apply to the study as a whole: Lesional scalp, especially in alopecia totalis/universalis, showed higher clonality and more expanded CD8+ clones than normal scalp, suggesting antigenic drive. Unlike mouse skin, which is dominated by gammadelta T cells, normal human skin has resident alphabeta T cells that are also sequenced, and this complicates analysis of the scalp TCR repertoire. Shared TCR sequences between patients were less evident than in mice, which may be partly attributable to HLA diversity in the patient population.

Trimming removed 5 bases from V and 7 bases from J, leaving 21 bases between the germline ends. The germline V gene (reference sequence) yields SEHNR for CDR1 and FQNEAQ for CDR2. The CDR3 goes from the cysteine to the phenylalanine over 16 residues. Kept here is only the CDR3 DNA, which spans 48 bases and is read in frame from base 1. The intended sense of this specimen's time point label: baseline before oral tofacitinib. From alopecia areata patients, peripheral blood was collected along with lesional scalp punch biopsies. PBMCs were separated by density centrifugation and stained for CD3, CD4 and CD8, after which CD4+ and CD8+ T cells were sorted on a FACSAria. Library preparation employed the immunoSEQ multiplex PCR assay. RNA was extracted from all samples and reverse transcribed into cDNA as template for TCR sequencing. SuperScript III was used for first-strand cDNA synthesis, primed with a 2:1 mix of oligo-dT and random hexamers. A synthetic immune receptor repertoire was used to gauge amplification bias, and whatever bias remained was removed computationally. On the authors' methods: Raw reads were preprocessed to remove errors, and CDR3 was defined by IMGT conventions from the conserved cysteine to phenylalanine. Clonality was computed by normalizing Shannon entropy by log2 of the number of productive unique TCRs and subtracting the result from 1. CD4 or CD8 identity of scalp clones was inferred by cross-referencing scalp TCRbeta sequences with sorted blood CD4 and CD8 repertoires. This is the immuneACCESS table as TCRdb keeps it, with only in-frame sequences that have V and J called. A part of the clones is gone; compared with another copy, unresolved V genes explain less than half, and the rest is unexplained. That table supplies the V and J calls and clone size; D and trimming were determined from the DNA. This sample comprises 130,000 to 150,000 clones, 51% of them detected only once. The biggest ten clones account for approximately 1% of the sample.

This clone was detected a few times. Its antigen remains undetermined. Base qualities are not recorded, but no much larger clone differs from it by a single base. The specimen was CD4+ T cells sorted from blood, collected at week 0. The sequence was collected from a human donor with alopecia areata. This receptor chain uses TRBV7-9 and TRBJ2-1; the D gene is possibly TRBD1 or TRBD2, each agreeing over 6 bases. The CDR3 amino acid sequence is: CASSQTGGGSINEQFF. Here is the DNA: TGTGCCAGCAGCCAGACCGGAGGGGGATCAATAAATGAGCAGTTCTTC.